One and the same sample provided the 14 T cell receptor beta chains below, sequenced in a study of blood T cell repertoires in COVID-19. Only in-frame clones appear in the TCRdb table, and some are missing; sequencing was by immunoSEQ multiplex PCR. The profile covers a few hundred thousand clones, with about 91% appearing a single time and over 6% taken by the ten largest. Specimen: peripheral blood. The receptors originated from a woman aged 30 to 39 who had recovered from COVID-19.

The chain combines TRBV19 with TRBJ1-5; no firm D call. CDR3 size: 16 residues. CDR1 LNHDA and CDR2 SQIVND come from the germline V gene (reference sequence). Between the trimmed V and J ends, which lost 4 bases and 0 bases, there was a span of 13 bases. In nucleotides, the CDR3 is TGTGCCAGTAGTACCGAGGGCACCTATAGCAATCAGCCCCAGCATTTT. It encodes CASSTEGTYSNQPQHF. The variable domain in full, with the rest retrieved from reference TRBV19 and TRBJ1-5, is DGGITQSPKYLFRKEGQNVTLSCEQNLNHDAMYWYRQDPGQGLRLIYYSQIVNDFQKGDIAEGYSVSREKKESFPLTVTSAQKNPTAFYLCASSTEGTYSNQPQHFGDGTRLSIL.

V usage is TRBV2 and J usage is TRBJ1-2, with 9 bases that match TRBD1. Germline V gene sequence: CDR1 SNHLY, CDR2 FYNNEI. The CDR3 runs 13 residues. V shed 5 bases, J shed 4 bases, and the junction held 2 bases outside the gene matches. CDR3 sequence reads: CASSMTGGYGYTF. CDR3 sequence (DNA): TGTGCCAGCAGTATGACAGGGGGCTATGGCTACACCTTC. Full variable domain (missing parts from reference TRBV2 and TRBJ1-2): EPEVTQTPSHQVTQMGQEVILRCVPISNHLYFYWYRQILGQKVEFLVSFYNNEISEKSEIFDDQFSVERPDGSNFTLKIRSTKLEDSAMYFCASSMTGGYGYTFGSGTRLTVV.

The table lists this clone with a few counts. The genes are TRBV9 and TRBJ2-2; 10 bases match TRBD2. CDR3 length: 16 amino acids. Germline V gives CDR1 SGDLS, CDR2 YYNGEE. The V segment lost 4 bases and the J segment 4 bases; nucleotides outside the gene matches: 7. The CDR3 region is CASSSERGGRTGELFF. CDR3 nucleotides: TGTGCCAGCAGCTCGGAGCGGGGGGGCCGCACCGGGGAGCTGTTTTTT.

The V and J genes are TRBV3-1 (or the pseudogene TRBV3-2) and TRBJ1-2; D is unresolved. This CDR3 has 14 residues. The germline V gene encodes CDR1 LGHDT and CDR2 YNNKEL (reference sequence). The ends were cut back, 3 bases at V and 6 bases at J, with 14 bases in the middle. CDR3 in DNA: TGTGCCAGCAGCCAGAGAATCAGCGGGAATGGCTACACCTTC. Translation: CASSQRISGNGYTF.

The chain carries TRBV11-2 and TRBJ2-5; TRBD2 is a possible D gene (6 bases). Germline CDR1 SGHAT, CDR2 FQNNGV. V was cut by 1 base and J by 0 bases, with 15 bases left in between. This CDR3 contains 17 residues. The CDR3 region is CASSLAGGTGYQETQYF. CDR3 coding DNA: TGTGCCAGCAGCTTAGCTGGAGGGACGGGGTACCAAGAGACCCAGTACTTC.

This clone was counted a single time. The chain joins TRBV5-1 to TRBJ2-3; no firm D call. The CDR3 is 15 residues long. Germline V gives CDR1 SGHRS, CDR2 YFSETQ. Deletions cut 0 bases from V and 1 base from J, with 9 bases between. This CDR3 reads CASSLAEMRTDTQYF. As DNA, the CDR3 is TGCGCCAGCAGCTTGGCGGAGATGCGCACAGATACGCAGTATTTT. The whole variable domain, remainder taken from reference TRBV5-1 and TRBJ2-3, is KAGVTQTPRYLIKTRGQQVTLSCSPISGHRSVSWYQQTPGQGLQFLFEYFSETQRNKGNFPGRFSGRQFSNSRSEMNVSTLELGDSALYLCASSLAEMRTDTQYFGPGTRLTVL.

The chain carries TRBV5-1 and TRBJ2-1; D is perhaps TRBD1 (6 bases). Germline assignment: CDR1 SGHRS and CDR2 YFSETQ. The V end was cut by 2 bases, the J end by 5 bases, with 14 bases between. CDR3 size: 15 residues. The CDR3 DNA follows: TGCGCCAGCAGCTTCACAGGGTCAGCGGACAATGAGCAGTTCTTC. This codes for CASSFTGSADNEQFF.

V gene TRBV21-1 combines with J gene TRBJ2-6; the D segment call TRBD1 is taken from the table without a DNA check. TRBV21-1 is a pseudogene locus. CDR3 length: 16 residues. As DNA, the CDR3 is TGTGCCAGCAGCAAGGGACAGGCGGTAGGGGCCAACGTCCTGACTTTC. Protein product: CASSKGQAVGANVLTF.

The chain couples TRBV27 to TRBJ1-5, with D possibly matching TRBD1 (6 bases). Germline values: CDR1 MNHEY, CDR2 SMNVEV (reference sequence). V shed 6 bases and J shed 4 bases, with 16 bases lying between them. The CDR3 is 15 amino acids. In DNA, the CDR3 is TGTGCCAGCAGCCTCGGGGGGCTAAGGAATCAGCCCCAGCATTTT. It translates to CASSLGGLRNQPQHF.

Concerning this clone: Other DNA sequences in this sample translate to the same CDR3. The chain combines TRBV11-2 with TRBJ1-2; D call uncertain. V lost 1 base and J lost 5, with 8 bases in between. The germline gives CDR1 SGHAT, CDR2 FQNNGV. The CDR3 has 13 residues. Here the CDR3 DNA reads TGTGCCAGCAGCTTAGGCAGATCATATGGCTACACCTTC. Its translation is CASSLGRSYGYTF.

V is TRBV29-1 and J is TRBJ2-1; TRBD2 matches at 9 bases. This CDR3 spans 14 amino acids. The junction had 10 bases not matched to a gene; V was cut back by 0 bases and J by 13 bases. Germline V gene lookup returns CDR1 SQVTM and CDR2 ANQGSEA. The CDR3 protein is CSVEEGAGGPTQFF. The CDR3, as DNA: TGCAGCGTTGAAGAGGGAGCGGGGGGCCCTACCCAGTTCTTC.

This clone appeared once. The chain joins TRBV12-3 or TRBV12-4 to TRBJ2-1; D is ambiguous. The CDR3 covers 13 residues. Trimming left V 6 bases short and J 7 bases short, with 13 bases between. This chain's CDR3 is CASSLPPANEQFF. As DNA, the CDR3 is TGTGCCAGCAGCCTACCTCCCGCTAATGAGCAGTTCTTC.

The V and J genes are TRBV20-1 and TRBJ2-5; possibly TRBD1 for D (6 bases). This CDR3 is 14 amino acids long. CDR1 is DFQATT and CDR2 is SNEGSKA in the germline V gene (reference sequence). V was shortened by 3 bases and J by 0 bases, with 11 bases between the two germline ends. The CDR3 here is CSASTRDNQETQYF. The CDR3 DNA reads TGCAGTGCTAGTACCCGGGACAACCAAGAGACCCAGTACTTC.

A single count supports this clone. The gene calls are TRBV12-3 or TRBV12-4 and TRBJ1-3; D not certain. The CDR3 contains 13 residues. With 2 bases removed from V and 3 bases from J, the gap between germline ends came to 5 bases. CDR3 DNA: TGTGCCAGCAGTTTAACTAGTGGAAACACCATATATTTT. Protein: CASSLTSGNTIYF.